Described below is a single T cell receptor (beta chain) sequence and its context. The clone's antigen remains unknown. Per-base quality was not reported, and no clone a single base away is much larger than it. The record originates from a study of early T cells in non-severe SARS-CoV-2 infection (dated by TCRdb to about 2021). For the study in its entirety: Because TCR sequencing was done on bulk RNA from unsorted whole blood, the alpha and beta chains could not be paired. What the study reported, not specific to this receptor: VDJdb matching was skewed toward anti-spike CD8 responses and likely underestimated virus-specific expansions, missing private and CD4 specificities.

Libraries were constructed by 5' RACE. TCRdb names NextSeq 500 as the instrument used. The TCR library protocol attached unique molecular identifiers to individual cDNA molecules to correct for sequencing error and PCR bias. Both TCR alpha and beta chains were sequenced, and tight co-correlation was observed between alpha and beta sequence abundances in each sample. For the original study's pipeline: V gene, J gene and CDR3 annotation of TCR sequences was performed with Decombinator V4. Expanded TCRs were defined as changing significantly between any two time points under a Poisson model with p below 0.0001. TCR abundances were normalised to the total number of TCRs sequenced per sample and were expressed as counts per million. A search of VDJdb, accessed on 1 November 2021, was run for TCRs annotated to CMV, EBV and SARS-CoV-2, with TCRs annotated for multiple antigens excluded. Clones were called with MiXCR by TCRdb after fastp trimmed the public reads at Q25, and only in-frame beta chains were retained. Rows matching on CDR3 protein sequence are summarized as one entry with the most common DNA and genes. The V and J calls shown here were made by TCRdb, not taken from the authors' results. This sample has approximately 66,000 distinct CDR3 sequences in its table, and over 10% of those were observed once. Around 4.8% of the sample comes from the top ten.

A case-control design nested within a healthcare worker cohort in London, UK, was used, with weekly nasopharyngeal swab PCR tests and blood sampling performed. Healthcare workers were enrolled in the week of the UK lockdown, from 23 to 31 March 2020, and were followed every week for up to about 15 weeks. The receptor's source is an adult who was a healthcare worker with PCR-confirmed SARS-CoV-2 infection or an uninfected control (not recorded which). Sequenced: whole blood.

CDR3 sequence: CASSPQPGGNEQYF. The DNA reads TGTGCCAGCAGCCCCCAACCGGGGGGAAACGAGCAGTACTTC. The chain joins TRBV7-9 to TRBJ2-7, with 7 bases matching TRBD2. The V end gives up 5 bases and the J end 5 bases, leaving 9 bases in the junction not matched to a gene. According to the germline V gene (reference sequence), CDR1 reads SEHNR and CDR2 reads FQNEAQ. The CDR3 runs 14 residues from the cysteine to the phenylalanine. CDR3 DNA only is kept here, 42 bases in frame from base 1.